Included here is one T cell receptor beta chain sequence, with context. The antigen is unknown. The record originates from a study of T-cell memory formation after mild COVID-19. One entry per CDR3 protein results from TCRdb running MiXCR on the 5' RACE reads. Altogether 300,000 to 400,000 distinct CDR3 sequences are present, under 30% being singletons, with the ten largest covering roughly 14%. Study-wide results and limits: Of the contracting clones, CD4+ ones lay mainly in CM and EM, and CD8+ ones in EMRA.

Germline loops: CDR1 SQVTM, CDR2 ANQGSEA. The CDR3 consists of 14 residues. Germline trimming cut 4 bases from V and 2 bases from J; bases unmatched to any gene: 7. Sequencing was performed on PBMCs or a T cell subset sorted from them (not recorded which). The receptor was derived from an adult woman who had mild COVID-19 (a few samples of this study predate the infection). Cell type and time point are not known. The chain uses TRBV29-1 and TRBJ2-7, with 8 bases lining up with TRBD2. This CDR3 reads CSVVYSGATYEQYF. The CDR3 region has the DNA TGCAGCGTTGTTTATAGCGGGGCAACCTACGAGCAGTACTTC.